The rows below give T cell receptor beta chains drawn from one sample of a study of blood T cell repertoires in COVID-19. Clones were sequenced by immunoSEQ multiplex PCR, and TCRdb holds only the in-frame ones, with some missing. This sample carries 130,000 to 150,000 clones, around 84% of them seen once, and the ten largest clones take roughly 34%. Material for sequencing was peripheral blood. The receptors were sampled from a human donor in a cohort sampled during active COVID-19. CDR3s leave out the opening cysteine and the closing phenylalanine or tryptophan. Size values are once, few and many counts, or a class for expanded clones, and some rows have none.

>TRBV5-4|TRBJ2-3|.
ASLSRDNLENTQY
>TRBV7-2|TRBJ2-5|.
ASSLTSGGQETQY
>TRBV6-5|TRBJ1-3|.
ASRPAGFSNTIY
>TRBV7-8|TRBJ2-7|.
ASSFGTDPLEQY
>TRBV18|TRBJ1-1|.
ASSRSRDTEAF
>TRBV3-1/TRBV3-2|TRBJ1-2|.
ASSQDLGRTGYT
>TRBV6-1|TRBJ1-5|.
ASSENNLVMH
>TRBV24-1|TRBJ2-1|.
ATSAADINEQF
>TRBV6-5|TRBJ2-1|.
ASSRTELEAF
>TRBV10-3|TRBJ2-2|.
AIIGTPEAGELF
>TRBV6-5|TRBJ1-1|few
AGVGRGNTEAF
>TRBV12-3/TRBV12-4|TRBJ1-1|.
ASSLDRGSEAF
>TRBV7-2|TRBJ1-3|.
ASSTRVGSGNTIY
>TRBV9|TRBJ2-3|once
ASSVAGGVSSDTQY
>TRBV6-4|TRBJ2-1|.
ASSERQSPYNEQF
>TRBV28|TRBJ1-2|.
ATAPGRAYGYT
>TRBV21-1|TRBJ1-6|.
ASTYGQVPNSPLH
>TRBV5-5|TRBJ1-5|.
ASSPRTGGDQPQH
>TRBV5-1|TRBJ2-5|.
ASSRDRGRETQY
>TRBV28|TRBJ2-7|.
ASSLSAGGPYEQY
>TRBV13|TRBJ1-2|once
ASTLGGGLYGYT
>TRBV7-6|TRBJ1-5|.
ASSLGTGDSNQPQH
>TRBV4-3|TRBJ2-7|.
ASSQEVRLEQY
>TRBV5-4|TRBJ1-1|.
ASSLGPGKDTEAF
>TRBV4-2|TRBJ2-7|.
ASSQERDTSYEQY
>TRBV19|TRBJ1-2|once
ASSASQGSYGYT
>TRBV11-3|TRBJ2-7|few
ASRSRTSSYEQY
>TRBV6-1|TRBJ1-3|.
ASSEVGGNTIY
>TRBV12-3/TRBV12-4|TRBJ2-2|.
ASSFEVGELF
>TRBV4-2|TRBJ2-7|.
ASSHEYPDPPGGEQY
>TRBV10-3|TRBJ1-5|.
AISDPGVGNQPQH
>TRBV6-4|TRBJ2-2|.
ASSDTPGQGTGELF
>TRBV19|TRBJ2-2|few
ASSSGRGTGELF
>TRBV27|TRBJ1-3|.
ASSLSASVVDTIY
>TRBV5-4|TRBJ2-3|.
ASSLQSDTQY
>TRBV6-4|TRBJ1-2|.
ASSNTLGGRYGYT
>TRBV4-2|TRBJ1-4|.
ASSQGIGGHNEKLF
>TRBV27|TRBJ1-2|once
ASSLSAPPHGYT
>TRBV6-6|TRBJ2-1|.
ASSQGLFERVAEQF
>TRBV7-2|TRBJ2-7|.
ASSPHAGEQY
>TRBV20-1|TRBJ1-1|.
SASPGQRTEAF
>TRBV19|TRBJ2-5|.
ASERSLGETQY
>TRBV27|TRBJ1-4|.
ASADRANEKLF
>TRBV7-6|TRBJ1-3|.
ASSLEQGEAGNTIY
>TRBV2|TRBJ1-2|.
ASSEWQKDGYT